This TCR beta chain originates from a study of neurological immune-mediated disorders. This clonotype appeared many times. Each CDR3 protein is one row after TCRdb ran MiXCR on the 5' RACE reads. The table lists 25,000 to 30,000 distinct CDR3 sequences, 2.5% to 4% of them singletons. Unsorted libraries came from 2 million PBMCs stored at -80 °C. Sequencing was done on a sample of PBMCs. This sequence originates from a woman in her thirties with multiple sclerosis.

The CDR3 bases are TGTGCCACCAGTGAAACAGGGTCCGGGACCCAGTACTTC. It yields the protein CATSETGSGTQYF. The rearrangement links TRBV24-1 to TRBJ2-5; possible D gene TRBD1, 6 bases. The germline CDR1 and CDR2 sequences are KGHDR and SFDVKD. CDR3 size: 13 residues. Trimming shortened V by 4 bases and J by 7 bases, and 12 bases separated the two germline ends.